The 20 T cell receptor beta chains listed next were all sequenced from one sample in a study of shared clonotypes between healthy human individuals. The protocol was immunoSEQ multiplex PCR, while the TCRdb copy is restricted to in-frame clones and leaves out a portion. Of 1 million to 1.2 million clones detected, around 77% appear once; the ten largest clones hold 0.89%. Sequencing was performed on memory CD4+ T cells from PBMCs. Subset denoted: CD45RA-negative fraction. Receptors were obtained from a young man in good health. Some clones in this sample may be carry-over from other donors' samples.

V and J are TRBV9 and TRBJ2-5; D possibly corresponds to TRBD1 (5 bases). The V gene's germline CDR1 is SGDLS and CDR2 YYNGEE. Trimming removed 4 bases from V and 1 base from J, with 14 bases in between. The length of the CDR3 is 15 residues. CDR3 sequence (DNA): TGTGCCAGCAGCCCAAGCCACAGGCGCCAAGAGACCCAGTACTTC. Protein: CASSPSHRRQETQYF.

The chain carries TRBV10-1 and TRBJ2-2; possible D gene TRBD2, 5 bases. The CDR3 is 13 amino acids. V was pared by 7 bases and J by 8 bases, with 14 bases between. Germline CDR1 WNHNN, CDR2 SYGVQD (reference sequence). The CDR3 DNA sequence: TGCGCCAGCATGAGGGTAACGGTAGGGGAGCTGTTTTTT. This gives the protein CASMRVTVGELFF.

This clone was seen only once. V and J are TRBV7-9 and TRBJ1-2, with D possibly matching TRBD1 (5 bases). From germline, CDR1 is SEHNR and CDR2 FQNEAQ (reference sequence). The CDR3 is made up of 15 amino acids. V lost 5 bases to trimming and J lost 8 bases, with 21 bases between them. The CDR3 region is CASSTLWGGNLGYTF. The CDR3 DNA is TGTGCCAGCAGCACCCTGTGGGGGGGAAATCTCGGCTACACCTTC.

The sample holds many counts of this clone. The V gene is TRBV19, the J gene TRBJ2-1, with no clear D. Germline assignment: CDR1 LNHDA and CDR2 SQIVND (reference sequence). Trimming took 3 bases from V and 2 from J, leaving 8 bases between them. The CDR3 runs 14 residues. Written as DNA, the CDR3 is TGTGCCAGTAGTATTGGGCGTCCCTACAATGAGCAGTTCTTC. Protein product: CASSIGRPYNEQFF.

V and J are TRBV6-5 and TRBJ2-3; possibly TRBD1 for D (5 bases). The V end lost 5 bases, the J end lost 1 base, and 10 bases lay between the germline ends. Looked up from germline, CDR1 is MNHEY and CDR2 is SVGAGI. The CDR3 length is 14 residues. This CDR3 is CASSRTYRTDTQYF. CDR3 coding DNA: TGTGCCAGCAGTCGGACATATCGCACAGATACGCAGTATTTT.

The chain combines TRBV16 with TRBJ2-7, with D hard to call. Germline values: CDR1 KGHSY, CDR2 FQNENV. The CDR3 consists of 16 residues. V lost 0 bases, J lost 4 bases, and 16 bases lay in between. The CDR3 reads CASSQSGYQGWYEQYF. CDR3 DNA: TGTGCCAGCAGCCAATCCGGCTACCAAGGTTGGTACGAGCAGTACTTC.

CDR3 sequence reads: CASSADGLDTQYF. CDR3 bases: TGTGCCAGCAGCGCGGACGGACTGGATACGCAGTATTTT. The chain recombines TRBV11-3 with TRBJ2-3, with a possible D match to TRBD2 (5 bases). The CDR3 consists of 13 residues. Germline CDR1 SGHNT, CDR2 YENEEA. V was pared by 5 bases and J by 6 bases, with 12 bases between.

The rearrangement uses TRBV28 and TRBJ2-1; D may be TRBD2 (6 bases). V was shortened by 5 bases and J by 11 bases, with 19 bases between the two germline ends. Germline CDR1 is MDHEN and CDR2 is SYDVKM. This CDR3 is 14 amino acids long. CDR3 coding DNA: TGTGCCAGCAGTCCTCGACTAGATCGGGAGAAGCAGTTCTTC. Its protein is CASSPRLDREKQFF.

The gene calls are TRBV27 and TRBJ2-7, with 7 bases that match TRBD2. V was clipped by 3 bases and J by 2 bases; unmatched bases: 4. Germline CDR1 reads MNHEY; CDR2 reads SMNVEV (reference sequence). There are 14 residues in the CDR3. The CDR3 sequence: CASSLAGATYEQYF. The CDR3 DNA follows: TGTGCCAGCAGTTTGGCGGGAGCAACCTACGAGCAGTACTTC.

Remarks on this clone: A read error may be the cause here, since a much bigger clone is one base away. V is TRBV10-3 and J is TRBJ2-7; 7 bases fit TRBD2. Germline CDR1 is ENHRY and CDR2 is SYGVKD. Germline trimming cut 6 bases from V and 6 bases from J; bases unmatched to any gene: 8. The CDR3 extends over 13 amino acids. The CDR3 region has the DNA TGTGCCATCAGGGACCCGGGAGGCTGCGAGCAGTACTTC. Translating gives CAIRDPGGCEQYF.

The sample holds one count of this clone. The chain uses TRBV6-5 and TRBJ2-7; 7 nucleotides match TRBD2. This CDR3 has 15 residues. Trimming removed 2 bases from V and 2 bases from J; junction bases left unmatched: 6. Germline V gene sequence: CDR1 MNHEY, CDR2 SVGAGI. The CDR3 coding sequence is TGTGCCAGCAGTTACGTCGGGGGGAGTACCTACGAGCAGTACTTC. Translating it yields CASSYVGGSTYEQYF.

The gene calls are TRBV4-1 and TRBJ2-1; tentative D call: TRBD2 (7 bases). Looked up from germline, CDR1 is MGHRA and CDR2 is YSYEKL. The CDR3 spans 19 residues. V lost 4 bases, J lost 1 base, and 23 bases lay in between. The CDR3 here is CASSPLTSLGGGSYNEQFF. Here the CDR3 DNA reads TGCGCCAGCAGCCCCTTGACTAGCCTAGGGGGGGGATCCTACAATGAGCAGTTCTTC.

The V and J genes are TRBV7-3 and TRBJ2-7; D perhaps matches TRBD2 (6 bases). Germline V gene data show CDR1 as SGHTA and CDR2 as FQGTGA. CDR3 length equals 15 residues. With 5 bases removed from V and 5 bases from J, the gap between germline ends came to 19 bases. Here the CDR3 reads CASSPRGFGSNEQYF. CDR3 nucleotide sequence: TGTGCCAGCAGCCCCCGGGGTTTCGGGAGTAACGAGCAGTACTTC.

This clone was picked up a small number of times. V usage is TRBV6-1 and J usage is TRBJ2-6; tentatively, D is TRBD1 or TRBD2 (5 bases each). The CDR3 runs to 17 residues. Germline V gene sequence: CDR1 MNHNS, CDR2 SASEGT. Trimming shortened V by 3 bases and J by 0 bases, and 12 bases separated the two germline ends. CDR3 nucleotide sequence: TGTGCCAGCAGTGACCGGGACGGCTTCTCTGGGGCCAACGTCCTGACTTTC. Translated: CASSDRDGFSGANVLTF.

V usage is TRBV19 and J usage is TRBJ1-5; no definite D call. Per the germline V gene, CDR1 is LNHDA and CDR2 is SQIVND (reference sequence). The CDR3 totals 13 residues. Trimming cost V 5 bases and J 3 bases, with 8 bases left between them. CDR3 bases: TGTGCCAGTAGTGGAAGGATCAATCAGCCCCAGCATTTT. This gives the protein CASSGRINQPQHF. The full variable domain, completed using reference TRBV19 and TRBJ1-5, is DGGITQSPKYLFRKEGQNVTLSCEQNLNHDAMYWYRQDPGQGLRLIYYSQIVNDFQKGDIAEGYSVSREKKESFPLTVTSAQKNPTAFYLCASSGRINQPQHFGDGTRLSIL.

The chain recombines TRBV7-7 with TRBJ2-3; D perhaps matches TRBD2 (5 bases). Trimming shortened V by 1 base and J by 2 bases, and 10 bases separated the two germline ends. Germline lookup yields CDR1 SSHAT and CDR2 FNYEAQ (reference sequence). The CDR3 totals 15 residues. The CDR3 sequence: CASSLGVAHTDTQYF. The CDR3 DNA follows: TGTGCCAGCAGCTTAGGGGTAGCGCACACAGATACGCAGTATTTT.

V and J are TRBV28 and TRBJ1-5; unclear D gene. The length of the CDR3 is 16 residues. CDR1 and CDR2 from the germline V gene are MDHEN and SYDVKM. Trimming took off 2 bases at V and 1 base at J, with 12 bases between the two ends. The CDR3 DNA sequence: TGTGCCAGCAGTTTAGCCGGGCTCAAGAGCAATCAGCCCCAGCATTTT. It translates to CASSLAGLKSNQPQHF.

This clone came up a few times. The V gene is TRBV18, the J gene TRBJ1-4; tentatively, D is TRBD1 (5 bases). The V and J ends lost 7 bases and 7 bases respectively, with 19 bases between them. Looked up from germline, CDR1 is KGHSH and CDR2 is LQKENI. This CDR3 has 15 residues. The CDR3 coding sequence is TGTGCCAGCTTACGGGACGTGGGGCTCGGTGAAAAACTGTTTTTT. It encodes CASLRDVGLGEKLFF.

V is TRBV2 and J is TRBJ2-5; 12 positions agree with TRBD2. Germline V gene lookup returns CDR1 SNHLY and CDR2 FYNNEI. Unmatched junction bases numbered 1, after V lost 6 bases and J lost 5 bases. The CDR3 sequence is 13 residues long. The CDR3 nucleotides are TGTGCCAGCAGGACTAGCGGGAGTGAGACCCAGTACTTC. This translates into CASRTSGSETQYF.

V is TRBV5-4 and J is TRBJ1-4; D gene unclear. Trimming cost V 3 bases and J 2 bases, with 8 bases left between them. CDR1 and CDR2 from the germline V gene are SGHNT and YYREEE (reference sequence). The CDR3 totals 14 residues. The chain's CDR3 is CASSSPGTNEKLFF. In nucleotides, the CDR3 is TGTGCCAGCAGCTCACCGGGGACTAATGAAAAACTGTTTTTT.